This T cell receptor (beta chain) emerged from a study of naive and memory T cell subsets. In its sample, this clonotype was seen many times. Whole blood, roughly 2.6 ml, came from adult healthy volunteers. The library had UMIs added by 3' ligation of an oligonucleotide to TCR cDNA. Reverse transcription of blood and skin TCR RNA was primed at alpha and beta constant regions. TCRdb redid the calling of the 5' RACE reads with MiXCR, one entry per CDR3 protein. The repertoire holds under 25,000 distinct CDR3 sequences, about 4% seen once, with approximately 8% in the top ten. The CDR3 runs to 15 residues. V was trimmed by 2 bases and J by 3 bases, leaving 14 bases between them. Germline V lookup: CDR1 GTSNPN, CDR2 SVGIG (reference sequence).

This rearrangement joins TRBV30 to TRBJ1-5; D call uncertain. The clonotype was recovered from a male donor in good health. CDR3 bases: TGTGCCTGGAGTCCTCCGGGCTCTATCAATCAGCCCCAGCATTTT. Its protein is CAWSPPGSINQPQHF.